This TCR beta chain was sequenced in a study of shared clonotypes between healthy human individuals. Method: immunoSEQ multiplex PCR; TCRdb's copy keeps in-frame clones and lacks some. The table includes roughly 2.2 million clones, 85% to 95% detected once. The donors, healthy adults who were HIV-negative, had experienced no recent acute infections or vaccinations. Trimming left V 5 bases short and J 6 bases short, with 23 bases between. The CDR3 spans 16 residues. In germline, CDR1 is KGHSH, CDR2 LQKENI. The V gene is TRBV18, the J gene TRBJ2-7; D is perhaps TRBD2 (6 bases). The clonotype comes from a man younger than 35 in good health. Some clones in this sample may be carry-over from other donors' samples. The sample comprised naive CD4+ T cells from PBMCs. Subset indicated: CD45RA+ positively selected. The CDR3 sequence is CASSWWRDLRGSEQYF. The CDR3 nucleotides are TGTGCCAGCTCATGGTGGCGGGACTTAAGAGGATCCGAGCAGTACTTC.